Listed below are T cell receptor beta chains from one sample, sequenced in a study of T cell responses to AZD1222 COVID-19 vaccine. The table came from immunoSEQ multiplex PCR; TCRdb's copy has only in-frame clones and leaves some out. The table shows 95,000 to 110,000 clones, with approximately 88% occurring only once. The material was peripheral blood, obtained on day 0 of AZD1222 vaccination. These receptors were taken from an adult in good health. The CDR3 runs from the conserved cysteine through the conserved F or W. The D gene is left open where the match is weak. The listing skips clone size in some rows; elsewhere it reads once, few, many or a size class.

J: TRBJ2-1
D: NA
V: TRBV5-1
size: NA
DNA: TGCGCCAGCAGCTTGGTTAGGAGCTCCTACAATGAGCAGTTCTTC
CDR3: CASSLVRSSYNEQFF

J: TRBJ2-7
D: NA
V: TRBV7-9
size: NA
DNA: TGTGCCAGCAGCCAAGGGGGCTACGAGCAGTACTTC
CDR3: CASSQGGYEQYF

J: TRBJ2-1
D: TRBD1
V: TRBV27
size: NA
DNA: TGTGCCAGCAGCGCGTTTAGGGGACAGGGGGATGAGCAGTTCTTC
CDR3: CASSAFRGQGDEQFF

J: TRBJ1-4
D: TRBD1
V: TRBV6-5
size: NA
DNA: TGTGCCAGCAAGGGACAGCGGGTTGGGTATGAAAAACTGTTTTTT
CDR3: CASKGQRVGYEKLFF

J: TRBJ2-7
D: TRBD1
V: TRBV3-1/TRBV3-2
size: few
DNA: TGTGCCAGCAGCCCCGGCCCCGGGACAGATTTACCGTCCTACGAGCAGTACTTC
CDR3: CASSPGPGTDLPSYEQYF

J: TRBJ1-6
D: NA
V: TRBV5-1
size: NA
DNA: TGCGCCAGCAGCATAGAGGGAGAGGCTAATTCACCCCTCCACTTT
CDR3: CASSIEGEANSPLHF

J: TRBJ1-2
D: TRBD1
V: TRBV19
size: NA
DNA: TGTGCCAGTAGTAGGCAGCCCGGGACAGGGGGGCCGAATGGCTACACCTTC
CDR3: CASSRQPGTGGPNGYTF

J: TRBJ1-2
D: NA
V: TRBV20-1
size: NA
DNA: TGCAGTGCTATGAGCCATCCATTGGCCTACTTC
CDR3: CSAMSHPLAYF

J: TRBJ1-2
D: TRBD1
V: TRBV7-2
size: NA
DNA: TGTGCCAGCAGCATTAACAGGGGTGATGGCTACACCTTC
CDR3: CASSINRGDGYTF

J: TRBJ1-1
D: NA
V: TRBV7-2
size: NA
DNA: TGTGCCAGCAGCCCATCCTCACTGAACACTGAAGCTTTCTTT
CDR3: CASSPSSLNTEAFF

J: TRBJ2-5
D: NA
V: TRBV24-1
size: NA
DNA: TGTGCCACCAGTGATTTCGAATCTGAGACCCAGTACTTC
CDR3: CATSDFESETQYF

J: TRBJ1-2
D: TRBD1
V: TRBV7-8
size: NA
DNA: TGTGCCAGCAGCTTACAAGTGACAGGGGGCAACTATGGCTACACCTTC
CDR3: CASSLQVTGGNYGYTF

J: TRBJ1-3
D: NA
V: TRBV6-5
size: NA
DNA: TGTGCCTGTAGCGAGCCTGGAAACACCATATATTTT
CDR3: CACSEPGNTIYF

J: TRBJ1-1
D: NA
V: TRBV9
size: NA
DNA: TGTGCCAGCAGCCCCCGCTCGGGGGAGAGCGGGTACACTGAAGCTTTCTTT
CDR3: CASSPRSGESGYTEAFF

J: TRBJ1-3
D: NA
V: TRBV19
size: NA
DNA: TGTGCCAGTAGTATTGGAGTCTCAGGAAACACCATATATTTT
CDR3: CASSIGVSGNTIYF

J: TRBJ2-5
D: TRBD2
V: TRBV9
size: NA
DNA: TGTGCCAGCAGCGCAGCGGGGGGGCGGGAGACCCAGTACTTC
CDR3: CASSAAGGRETQYF

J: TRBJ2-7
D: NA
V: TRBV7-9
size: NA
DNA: TGTGCCAGCAGCTTAGGGACAGTAGACTCCTACGAGCAGTACTTC
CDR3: CASSLGTVDSYEQYF

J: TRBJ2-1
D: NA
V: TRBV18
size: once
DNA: TGTGCCAGCTCAATAGGGATTAACGATGAGCAGTTCTTC
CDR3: CASSIGINDEQFF

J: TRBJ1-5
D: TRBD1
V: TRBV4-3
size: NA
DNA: TGCGCCAGCAGCCAAGAAGTACAGGGGGTTCAGCCCCAGCATTTT
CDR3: CASSQEVQGVQPQHF

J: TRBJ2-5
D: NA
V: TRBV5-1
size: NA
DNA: TGCGCCAGCAGCTTGGCCGGGACTGTCCCAGAGACCCAGTACTTC
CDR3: CASSLAGTVPETQYF

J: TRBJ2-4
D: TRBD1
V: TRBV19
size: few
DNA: TGTGCCAGCAAGGACAGGACGCTAGCCAAAAACATTCAGTACTTC
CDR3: CASKDRTLAKNIQYF

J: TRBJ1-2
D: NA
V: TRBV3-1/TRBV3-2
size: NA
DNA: TGTGCCAGCAGCCAAGGGACCCTTATCTATGGCTACACCTTC
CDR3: CASSQGTLIYGYTF

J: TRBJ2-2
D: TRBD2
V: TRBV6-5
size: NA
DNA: TGTGCCAGCAGTTACGAAGCGGGGGGGAACACCGGGGAGCTGTTTTTT
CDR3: CASSYEAGGNTGELFF

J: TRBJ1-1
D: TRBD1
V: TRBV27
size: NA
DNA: TGTGCCAGCAGTTTAAGCAGGGGGAGCCGAGCTTTCTTT
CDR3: CASSLSRGSRAFF

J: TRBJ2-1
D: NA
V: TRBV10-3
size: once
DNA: TGTGCCATCAGGGAACCGGGTAATAATGAGCAGTTCTTC
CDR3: CAIREPGNNEQFF

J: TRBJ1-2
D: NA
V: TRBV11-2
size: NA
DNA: TGTGCCAGCAGCTTAGATCTTTACCGAAACCATGGCTACACCTTC
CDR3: CASSLDLYRNHGYTF

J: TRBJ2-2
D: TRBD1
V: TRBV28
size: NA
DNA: TGTGCCAGCAGTTTACTGGGGCAGGGGGCTATCGGGGAGCTGTTTTTT
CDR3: CASSLLGQGAIGELFF

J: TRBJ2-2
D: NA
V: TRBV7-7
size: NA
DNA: TGTGCTAGCAGCTTAGGTAGCGGGAACACCGGGGAGCTGTTTTTT
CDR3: CASSLGSGNTGELFF

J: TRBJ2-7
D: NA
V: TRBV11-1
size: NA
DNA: TGTGCCAGCAGCCATCCTCAAGGACGCGAGCAGTACTTC
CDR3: CASSHPQGREQYF

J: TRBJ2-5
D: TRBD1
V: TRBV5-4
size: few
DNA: TGTGCCAGCAGCCAACCGGACAGGGTTGGTCAAGAGACCCAGTACTTC
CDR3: CASSQPDRVGQETQYF

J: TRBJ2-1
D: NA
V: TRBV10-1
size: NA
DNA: TGCGCCAGCAGTGAGTCGGCTAGCAATGAGCAGTTCTTC
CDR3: CASSESASNEQFF

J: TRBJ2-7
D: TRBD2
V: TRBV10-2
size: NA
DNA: TGCGCCAGCAGTGAAACAGCGGGAGGCTACGAGCAGTACTTC
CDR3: CASSETAGGYEQYF

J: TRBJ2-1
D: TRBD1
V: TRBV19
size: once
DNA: TGTGCCAGTAGCCGAGGTCCAGGGGGCGGGAATGAGCAGTTCTTC
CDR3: CASSRGPGGGNEQFF

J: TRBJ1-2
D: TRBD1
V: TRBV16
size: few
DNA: TGTGCCAGCCGGTACAGGGGGCAAAACTATGGCTACACCTTC
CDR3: CASRYRGQNYGYTF

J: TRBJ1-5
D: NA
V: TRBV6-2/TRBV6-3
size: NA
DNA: TGTGCCAGCAGTTCCACGACAGGTTATAGCAATCAGCCCCAGCATTTT
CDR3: CASSSTTGYSNQPQHF

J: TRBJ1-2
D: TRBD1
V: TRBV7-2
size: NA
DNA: TGTGCCAGCAGCTCGATACAGGGGGCCTTAGGCTACACCTTC
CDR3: CASSSIQGALGYTF

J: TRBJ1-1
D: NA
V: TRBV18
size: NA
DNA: TGTGCCAGCTCACCAAACAGGGAGTACACTGAAGCTTTCTTT
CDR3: CASSPNREYTEAFF

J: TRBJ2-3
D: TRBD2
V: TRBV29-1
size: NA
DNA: TGCAGCGTTGAACCCGGAGCGGGGGGGCAGAATACGCAGTATTTT
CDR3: CSVEPGAGGQNTQYF

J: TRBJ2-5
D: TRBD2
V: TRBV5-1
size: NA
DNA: TGCGCCAGCAGCGACAGGAGCGGGAGCCAAGAGACCCAGTACTTC
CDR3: CASSDRSGSQETQYF

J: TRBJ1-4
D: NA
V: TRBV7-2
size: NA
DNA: TGTGCCAGCAGCCCGTTGGGACGGGTTAATGAAAAACTGTTTTTT
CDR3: CASSPLGRVNEKLFF

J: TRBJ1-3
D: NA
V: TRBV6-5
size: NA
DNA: TGTGCCAGCAGTTACTCGGGGCAGTCTGGAAACACCATATATTTT
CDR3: CASSYSGQSGNTIYF

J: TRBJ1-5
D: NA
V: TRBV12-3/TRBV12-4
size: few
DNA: TGTGCCAGCGGGGATAAGGGCCCCCAGCCCCAGCATTTT
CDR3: CASGDKGPQPQHF

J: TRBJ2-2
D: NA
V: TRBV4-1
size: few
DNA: TGCGCCAGCAGCCAAGACAACACCGGGGAGCTGTTTTTT
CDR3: CASSQDNTGELFF

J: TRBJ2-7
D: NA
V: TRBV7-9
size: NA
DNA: TGTGCCAGCACCGTTAGCGGAAACGAGCAGTACTTC
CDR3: CASTVSGNEQYF

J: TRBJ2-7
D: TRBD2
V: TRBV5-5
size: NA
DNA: TGTGCCAGCAGCTTGCTAGCGGCCTACGAGCAGTACTTC
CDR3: CASSLLAAYEQYF